The 11 T cell receptor beta chains in this list originate from one sample, sequenced in a study. TCRdb independently ran MiXCR on the RT-PCR reads; one entry per CDR3 protein. The sample carries almost 700,000 distinct CDR3 sequences, approximately 15% recorded once. The sequenced sample was memory CD4+ T cells from blood. Receptors were obtained from a female donor in good health, serving as a healthy control.

In this sample, this clonotype turned up many times. The rearrangement joins TRBV12-3 or TRBV12-4 to TRBJ2-1; 7 bases are a match to TRBD2. The CDR3 covers 16 residues. V shed 4 bases and J 7 bases; nucleotides not matched to a gene: 13. Here the CDR3 DNA reads TGTGCCAGCAGTTCATCATTAGCGGGCACGGGTAATGAGCAGTTCTTC. As protein: CASSSSLAGTGNEQFF.

This clonotype was seen repeatedly, ten times or more. The chain joins TRBV10-3 to TRBJ1-6, with D unresolved. This CDR3 is built from 15 residues. The germline V gene encodes CDR1 ENHRY and CDR2 SYGVKD. V was cut by 10 bases and J by 0 bases, with 13 bases left in between. Here the CDR3 DNA reads TGTGCCAGTCTCCCTGAAAGCTCCTATAATTCACCCCTCCACTTT. Protein product: CASLPESSYNSPLHF.

This chain's CDR3 is CASSLDGGVGETQYF. In DNA, the CDR3 is TGCGCCAGCAGCTTGGACGGGGGGGTCGGAGAGACCCAGTACTTC. The gene calls are TRBV5-1 and TRBJ2-5; the match to TRBD2 covers 8 bases. V dropped 0 bases and J dropped 4; count of bases not matched to a gene: 5. Germline V gene sequence: CDR1 SGHRS, CDR2 YFSETQ. The CDR3 totals 15 residues. Combining the CDR3 with reference TRBV5-1 and TRBJ2-5 gives the whole variable domain KAGVTQTPRYLIKTRGQQVTLSCSPISGHRSVSWYQQTPGQGLQFLFEYFSETQRNKGNFPGRFSGRQFSNSRSEMNVSTLELGDSALYLCASSLDGGVGETQYFGPGTRLLVL.

With respect to this clonotype: Just one base apart from a much larger clone, this may be a read error. The genes are TRBV10-3 and TRBJ2-3; 9 nucleotides match TRBD1. CDR1 and CDR2 (germline): ENHRY, SYGVKD. The CDR3 has 15 amino acids. The J segment lost 0 bases and the V segment lost 6 bases, leaving 4 bases of the junction unmatched. For the CDR3, the DNA is TGTGCCATCAGGGGGACAGGGTCTAGCACAGATACGCAGTATTTT. This encodes CAIRGTGSSTDTQYF.

This clonotype was recorded a few times. The chain combines TRBV9 with TRBJ2-1, with D possibly being TRBD2 (5 bases). CDR1 is SGDLS, CDR2 YYNGEE, per germline. V was pared by 1 base and J by 5 bases, with 13 bases between. The CDR3 is 15 residues long. The CDR3: CASSVTADLNNEQFF. DNA of the CDR3: TGTGCCAGCAGCGTAACAGCGGACCTTAACAATGAGCAGTTCTTC.

Notes on this clonotype: The germline gene is not matched at one end of the junction; a read error may be the cause. This chain connects TRBV5-1 to TRBJ2-1, with 13 positions matching TRBD2. Germline V gene data show CDR1 as SGHRS and CDR2 as YFSETQ. The CDR3 is made up of 16 amino acids. Here the CDR3 DNA reads TGCGCCAGCAGCCTTGGGACTAGCGGGGTAAACAATGATCAGTTCTTC. Translating it yields CASSLGTSGVNNDQFF.

This clonotype was seen a few times. This sequence joins TRBV13 and TRBJ1-1, with 10 bases that match TRBD1. Looked up from germline, CDR1 is PRHDT and CDR2 is FYEKMQ (reference sequence). CDR3 length equals 16 residues. V gave up 3 bases and J gave up 1 base; unmatched junction bases: 5. CDR3 sequence (DNA): TGTGCCAGCAGCTTCGGGACAGGGGTTGCGAACACTGAAGCTTTCTTT. Translating it yields CASSFGTGVANTEAFF.

This clonotype showed up many times. The chain employs TRBV10-3 and TRBJ2-3; 7 nucleotides match TRBD2. CDR1 and CDR2 from the germline V gene are ENHRY and SYGVKD. The trim removed 4 bases at V and 0 bases at J, leaving 4 bases unmatched. There are 15 residues in the CDR3. The CDR3 spells CAISATSHSTDTQYF. The CDR3 nucleotides read TGTGCCATCAGTGCGACTAGCCACAGCACAGATACGCAGTATTTT.

The table lists this clonotype with a few counts. This chain joins TRBV6-1 and TRBJ2-5; 7 nucleotides line up with TRBD2. CDR3 length equals 15 residues. Germline lookup yields CDR1 MNHNS and CDR2 SASEGT. J gave up 0 bases and V 4 bases, and 5 bases lay outside the gene matches. The CDR3 DNA reads as TGTGCCAGCAGTGGGACGACTAGCTACCAAGAGACCCAGTACTTC. It yields the protein CASSGTTSYQETQYF.

This clonotype was recorded a few times. V gene TRBV2 combines with J gene TRBJ2-1, with TRBD2 matching 10 bases. Trimming cost V 7 bases and J 8 bases; bases outside gene matches: 8. From germline, CDR1 is SNHLY and CDR2 FYNNEI. The CDR3 totals 14 residues. This chain's CDR3 is CASTRLAGADEQFF. In nucleotides, the CDR3 is TGTGCCAGCACAAGGCTAGCGGGAGCGGATGAGCAGTTCTTC.

This clonotype was counted many times. The V gene is TRBV5-1, the J gene TRBJ2-7; D is undetermined. This CDR3 comprises 14 residues. Deletions cut 0 bases from V and 2 bases from J, with 9 bases between. Germline V CDR1 and CDR2: SGHRS, YFSETQ. CDR3 bases: TGCGCCAGCAGCTTGGGTCTACCAGCCTACGAGCAGTACTTC. Protein sequence: CASSLGLPAYEQYF.